This T cell receptor beta chain came from a study of human T cells and chemical hapten exposure (dated by TCRdb to the early 2020s). About the study as a whole: For sensitization, 2% DPC in acetone was applied to a roughly 2 cm by roughly 2 cm area of upper inner arm skin. Blood was sampled from patients pre-sensitization (week 0) and at 2, 6 and about 24 weeks after DPC sensitization. The mostly female patient cohort included alopecia areata with under or over 50% scalp involvement, alopecia totalis and alopecia universalis. This study followed changes in the peripheral blood TCR repertoire in vivo during primary and secondary sensitization of alopecia patients to the hapten diphenylcyclopropenone (DPC). Patch testing was done on the upper back using Finn chambers containing 0.01% DPC, and results were scored after 6 days according to International Contact Dermatitis Research Group standards. Weekly therapeutic DPC doses were additionally applied to the scalp of patients throughout the approximately 24-week study period. Libraries were combined into a pool for sequencing, and differences in TCR yield between samples came mainly from small differences in library volumes within the pool. Under 30 alopecia patients gave blood for TCR sequencing at one to four time points (pre-sensitization, 2, 6 and 24 weeks).

Sample time point, as interpreted from the label and publication: patch test 1, 2 weeks after DPC sensitization. The treatment or condition label corresponds to: therapeutic diphenylcyclopropenone sensitization with weekly scalp DPC. At each patch-test visit, blood was drawn before the patch test was applied. Patients were eligible if aged 18 to 70, diagnosed with alopecia and judged suitable for DPC therapy, and pregnant patients were excluded. Total RNA was isolated from unfractionated whole blood collected in Tempus Blood RNA tubes. Beyond this particular receptor, the publication reports: After repeated subsampling, changes were observed in the strength of the expansion versus patch-test correlation and in the threshold at which the correlation became significant. All patients had alopecia, a presumed autoimmune disease, so their immune response might differ from that of healthy individuals. Expanded TCRs formed significantly more large CDR3 similarity clusters than pre-sensitization or healthy control sets, consistent with antigen-driven responses. DPC sensitization did not change the number of TCRs with a frequency above 1 in 1000, and there was no evidence of changes in global repertoire structure. Patch test score was positively correlated with the number of PT1 expanded TCRs, with significance at thresholds 8, 16 and 32 but not at 4.

Libraries were constructed by RACE. The listed sequencing device is NextSeq 500. Library preparation attached unique molecular identifiers to individual cDNA molecules for quantitative, reproducible TCR counting. Each blood RNA sample was used to sequence both TCR alpha and TCR beta chains. As for how the authors treated the data: A median of around 96,000 TCRs per sample was observed, with a range of about 23,224 to 690,600. V, J and CDR3 annotation of the TCR reads was carried out using the Decombinator software suite. For PS versus PT1 abundance plots, all samples were subsampled to the same number of TCRs (28,000). Expanded TCRs were defined as absent before sensitization and observed at least eight times at the 2-week time point. The public reads were quality trimmed at Q25 with fastp and then assembled into clones with MiXCR by TCRdb, keeping productive beta chains. Each entry is one CDR3 protein sequence, shown with its most common DNA and genes. The V and J calls here are based on TCRdb, not the publication. The table for this sample lists 150,000 to 200,000 distinct CDR3 sequences; 20% to 25% of them were counted only once. The ten biggest clones cover about 7% of the sample.

Comments on this clonotype: This receptor's antigen is unknown. No much larger clone is present one base from it, and per-base qualities are unavailable.

Sequenced material: whole blood, taken in connection with sensitization to the hapten diphenylcyclopropenone (DPC). This receptor was taken from a woman aged 45-60 years with alopecia areata. Some clones in this sample may be carry-over from other donors' samples.

At the DNA level, the sequence is TGTGCCAGCAGTTTAGCGCGGGGTCAGCCCCAGCATTTT. Its translation reads: CASSLARGQPQHF. This sequence uses TRBV12-3 or TRBV12-4 and TRBJ1-5; the D gene assignment is ambiguous. The CDR3 starts with the cysteine, ends with the phenylalanine, and has 13 residues. CDR3 DNA is the only sequence kept; it has 39 bases, read in frame from the first base. V drops 0 bases and J drops 6 bases, leaving 6 bases in between.